One sample yielded the 26 T cell receptor beta chains listed below, sequenced in a study of OX40 agonist ivuxolimab in advanced cancers. Produced via immunoSEQ multiplex PCR; TCRdb's table is partial and in-frame only. The sample includes about 19,000 clones, around two thirds of them seen just once. Sequenced material: CD4+ or CD8+ T cells sorted from blood, taken in a trial of the OX40 agonist ivuxolimab. The receptor source for this set is an adult with an advanced solid tumor such as melanoma, head and neck, liver or kidney cancer.

This chain links TRBV28 with TRBJ2-3; 11 positions agree with TRBD2. Germline-derived CDR1 and CDR2 are MDHEN and SYDVKM. Trimming took 9 bases from V and 4 from J; bases not matched to a gene: 6. This CDR3 comprises 14 residues. The CDR3 DNA sequence: TGTGCCAGTAAAGAACTAGCGGGAGCAGATACGCAGTATTTT. Translated, it gives CASKELAGADTQYF.

The DNA of the CDR3 is TGTGCCAGTCGGGGACAGCCAACCTACGAGCAGTACTTC. Translated: CASRGQPTYEQYF. V gene TRBV19 combines with J gene TRBJ2-7, with 7 bases fitting TRBD1. The CDR3 spans 13 residues. Germline CDR1 is LNHDA and CDR2 is SQIVND (reference sequence). V dropped 8 bases and J dropped 2; count of bases not matched to a gene: 6.

DNA of the CDR3: TGCGCCAGCAGCCAAGAAGGGGTAGGTGCTGGAAACACCATATATTTT. Its protein product is CASSQEGVGAGNTIYF. The V gene is TRBV4-3, the J gene TRBJ1-3; possible D gene TRBD1, 5 bases. The germline gives CDR1 LGHNA, CDR2 YSLEER. Trimming left V 0 bases short and J 2 bases short, with 11 bases between. The CDR3 consists of 16 residues.

CDR3 region: CASSLVSGGWEQYF. In DNA form, the CDR3 reads TGTGCCAGCAGCTTGGTCAGCGGAGGGTGGGAGCAGTACTTC. This chain joins TRBV5-6 and TRBJ2-7; a weak D match, TRBD2 (6 bases). This CDR3 has 14 residues. CDR1 and CDR2 (germline): SGHDT, YYEEEE. V was shortened by 0 bases and J by 7 bases, with 14 bases between the two germline ends.

The rearrangement joins TRBV5-1 to TRBJ2-7; 9 bases agree with TRBD1. The V segment lost 0 bases and the J segment 4 bases; nucleotides outside the gene matches: 5. This CDR3 has 15 amino acids. Germline V CDR1 and CDR2: SGHRS, YFSETQ. This chain's CDR3 is CASSLEQGAIYEQYF. For the CDR3, the DNA is TGCGCCAGCAGCTTGGAACAGGGGGCAATTTACGAGCAGTACTTC.

This sequence joins TRBV9 and TRBJ1-6; 8 bases line up with TRBD1. V lost 4 bases, J lost 4 bases, and 4 bases stayed unmatched. The germline gives CDR1 SGDLS, CDR2 YYNGEE. The CDR3 length is 15 residues. The CDR3 region is CASSSQGEYNSPLHF. The CDR3 DNA reads TGTGCCAGCAGCTCACAGGGGGAGTATAATTCACCCCTCCACTTT.

In DNA, the CDR3 is TGTGCCAGCAGTTTAAGCCTAGCGGGGACGAGCTCCTACGAGCAGTACTTC. Its protein product is CASSLSLAGTSSYEQYF. The chain couples TRBV28 to TRBJ2-7; 9 positions agree with TRBD2. Trimming removed 2 bases from V and 0 bases from J; junction bases left unmatched: 8. CDR1 MDHEN and CDR2 SYDVKM come from the germline V gene. CDR3 size: 17 residues.

The CDR3 protein is CASSILDSVNTEAFF. For the CDR3, the DNA is TGTGCCAGTAGTATTCTCGACTCAGTGAACACTGAAGCTTTCTTT. The chain joins TRBV19 to TRBJ1-1; the D is unclear. Germline V gives CDR1 LNHDA, CDR2 SQIVND (reference sequence). V lost 3 bases to trimming and J lost 0 bases, with 11 bases between them. The CDR3 totals 15 residues.

The V gene is TRBV21-1, the J gene TRBJ1-5. TRBV21-1 has pseudogene status. The CDR3 runs 16 residues. The chain's CDR3 is CASSKKSFKDYQPQHF. The CDR3 DNA is TGTGCCAGCAGCAAAAAATCCTTTAAGGATTATCAGCCCCAGCATTTT.

V usage is TRBV7-6 and J usage is TRBJ1-1, with TRBD1 matching over 10 bases. The CDR3 spans 14 residues. V dropped 8 bases and J dropped 3; count of bases not matched to a gene: 6. CDR1 is SGHVS, CDR2 FNYEAQ, per germline. The CDR3 DNA sequence: TGTGCCAGCTCTTGGACAGGGGGTGACACTGAAGCTTTCTTT. Translation: CASSWTGGDTEAFF.

Note on this clone: This may be a read error, as it is one base from a much larger clone. The rearrangement joins TRBV7-8 to TRBJ2-7; no reliable D call. CDR3 size: 12 residues. Germline V lookup: CDR1 SGHVS, CDR2 FQNEAQ. V shed 1 base and J shed 3 bases, with 4 bases lying between them. The CDR3 region has the DNA TGTGCCAGCAGCTTAGTAGTCTACGAGCAGTACTTC. Translating gives CASSLVVYEQYF.

The chain uses TRBV5-4 and TRBJ2-7, with 9 positions matching TRBD1. The CDR3 is 14 residues long. Germline CDR1 and CDR2: SGHNT and YYREEE (reference sequence). V was clipped by 3 bases and J by 2 bases; unmatched bases: 3. The chain's CDR3 is CASSSGTGTYEQYF. CDR3 nucleotides: TGTGCCAGCAGCTCCGGGACAGGGACCTACGAGCAGTACTTC.

The CDR3 protein is CASSSGLAGMGADTQYF. CDR3 DNA: TGTGCCAGCAGTTCTGGACTAGCGGGAATGGGTGCAGATACGCAGTATTTT. V gene TRBV28 combines with J gene TRBJ2-3; 12 bases agree with TRBD2. The V gene end was trimmed by 4 bases and the J gene end by 4 bases; junction bases not matched to a gene: 9. The CDR3 length is 17 residues. Germline lookup yields CDR1 MDHEN and CDR2 SYDVKM.

The chain joins TRBV2 to TRBJ1-2; D is uncertain. Per germline, CDR1 SNHLY and CDR2 FYNNEI. V was trimmed by 2 bases and J by 3 bases, leaving 13 bases between them. This CDR3 spans 15 amino acids. The CDR3 bases are TGTGCCAGCAGTGAAATATTTGAGGTGCACTATGGCTACACCTTC. It translates to CASSEIFEVHYGYTF.

In this sample, this clone turned up a few times. The chain employs TRBV11-2 and TRBJ2-7; D gene ambiguous. CDR1 and CDR2 from the germline V gene are SGHAT and FQNNGV. The V gene lost 11 bases and the J gene lost 0 bases, with 17 bases spanning the gap. The CDR3 totals 14 residues. CDR3 nucleotide sequence: TGTGCCTCGACTTCGGTGGGTAGCTCCTACGAGCAGTACTTC. Protein product: CASTSVGSSYEQYF.

The gene calls are TRBV27 and TRBJ1-2; D gene ambiguous. The V end was cut by 2 bases, the J end by 8 bases, with 12 bases between. This CDR3 spans 13 amino acids. From germline, CDR1 is MNHEY and CDR2 SMNVEV (reference sequence). The CDR3 DNA reads TGTGCCAGCAGTTTAGGTCGAGGAGGCGGCTACACCTTC. Amino acids: CASSLGRGGGYTF.

The gene calls are TRBV7-2 and TRBJ2-1; 8 bases fit TRBD2. Germline V gene lookup returns CDR1 SGHTA and CDR2 FQGNSA. V shed 5 bases and J 8 bases; nucleotides not matched to a gene: 8. The CDR3 has 14 amino acids. CDR3 sequence: CASSPGLAGYEQFF. CDR3 DNA: TGTGCCAGCAGCCCCGGTTTAGCGGGATATGAGCAGTTCTTC.

By share, this clone ranks as medium-sized. The rearrangement links TRBV7-2 to TRBJ1-5, with D hard to call. The germline gives CDR1 SGHTA, CDR2 FQGNSA. The CDR3 totals 17 residues. V was clipped by 5 bases and J by 4 bases, with 21 bases between them. The CDR3 region is CASSRPPGRAGNQPQHF. The DNA for the CDR3 is TGTGCCAGCAGCCGACCACCCGGACGGGCGGGAAATCAGCCCCAGCATTTT.

V gene TRBV5-1 combines with J gene TRBJ2-1; 8 bases agree with TRBD2. Per the germline V gene, CDR1 is SGHRS and CDR2 is YFSETQ. Losses at the gene ends were 0 bases for V and 4 bases for J; bases not matched to a gene: 6. This CDR3 has 16 amino acids. The chain's CDR3 is CASSLVIAGMYNEQFF. The CDR3 coding sequence is TGCGCCAGCAGCTTGGTAATAGCGGGGATGTACAATGAGCAGTTCTTC.

The CDR3 region is CASSFSPSTYEQYF. CDR3 coding DNA: TGTGCCAGCAGTTTTTCCCCTAGTACCTACGAGCAGTACTTC. The V and J genes are TRBV27 and TRBJ2-7; the D is unclear. Trimming left V 3 bases short and J 2 bases short, with 11 bases between. The CDR3 extends over 14 amino acids. CDR1 MNHEY and CDR2 SMNVEV come from the germline V gene (reference sequence).

V is TRBV7-2 and J is TRBJ2-1; TRBD2 is a possible D gene (5 bases). V dropped 4 bases and J dropped 0 bases, with 13 bases sitting between them. Germline CDR1 SGHTA, CDR2 FQGNSA. The CDR3 covers 16 residues. The CDR3 loop is CASSSGTWSSYNEQFF. The CDR3 coding sequence is TGTGCCAGCAGCTCGGGAACCTGGAGCTCCTACAATGAGCAGTTCTTC.

The genes are TRBV7-9 and TRBJ2-1; D gene ambiguous. The CDR3 extends over 11 amino acids. Germline V gives CDR1 SEHNR, CDR2 FQNEAQ (reference sequence). Trimming removed 5 bases from V and 11 bases from J, with 10 bases in between. DNA of the CDR3: TGTGCCAGCAGCCATCCGGGTCAGCAGTTCTTC. It specifies CASSHPGQQFF.

J is TRBJ2-5 and V is TRBV4-3; no reliable D call. Matching the DNA end better, TRBJ2-7 makes the J call doubtful. Germline V gene data show CDR1 as LGHNA and CDR2 as YSLEER. This CDR3 comprises 15 residues. The CDR3 DNA is TGCGCCAGCAGCCAAGCTCATGTCCCCGAGCACGAGCAGTACTTC. The encoded protein is CASSQAHVPEHEQYF.

The CDR3 nucleotides read TGCGCCAGCAGCTTGGGAACCCGGACAGGCAGCCGCACTGAAGCTTTCTTT. Its translation is CASSLGTRTGSRTEAFF. The V and J genes are TRBV5-1 and TRBJ1-1, with TRBD1 matching 7 bases. J was trimmed by 4 bases and V by 0 bases; bases with no gene match: 12. CDR3 size: 17 residues. CDR1 is SGHRS, CDR2 YFSETQ, per germline.

The chain carries TRBV28 and TRBJ2-7; no reliable D call. The length of the CDR3 is 12 residues. V was trimmed by 6 bases and J by 0 bases, leaving 6 bases between them. Germline V gives CDR1 MDHEN, CDR2 SYDVKM. Written as DNA, the CDR3 is TGTGCCAGCAGCCCCCCCTCCTACGAGCAGTACTTC. Protein product: CASSPPSYEQYF.

In this sample, this clone turned up a few times. The chain links TRBV11-2 to TRBJ2-7; 8 bases agree with TRBD2. The CDR3 extends over 17 amino acids. Germline CDR1 and CDR2: SGHAT and FQNNGV. Trimming removed 5 bases from V and 4 bases from J; junction bases left unmatched: 16. CDR3 DNA: TGTGCCAGCAGCCTTAGCGGGGAGGTGGCGGGGAGTTACGAGCAGTACTTC. Translated, it gives CASSLSGEVAGSYEQYF.